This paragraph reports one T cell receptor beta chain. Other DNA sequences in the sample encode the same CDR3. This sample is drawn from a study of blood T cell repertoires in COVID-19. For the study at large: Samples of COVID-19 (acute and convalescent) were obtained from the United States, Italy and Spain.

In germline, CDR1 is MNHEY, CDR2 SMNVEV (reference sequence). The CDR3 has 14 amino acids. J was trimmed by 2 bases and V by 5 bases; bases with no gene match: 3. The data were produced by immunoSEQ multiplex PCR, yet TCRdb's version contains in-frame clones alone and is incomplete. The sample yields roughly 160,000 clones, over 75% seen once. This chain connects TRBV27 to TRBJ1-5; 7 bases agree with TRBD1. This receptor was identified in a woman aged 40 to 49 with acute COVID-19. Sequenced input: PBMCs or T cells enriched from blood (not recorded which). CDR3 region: CASSPDRGNQPQHF. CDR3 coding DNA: TGTGCCAGCAGTCCAGACAGGGGCAATCAGCCCCAGCATTTT.